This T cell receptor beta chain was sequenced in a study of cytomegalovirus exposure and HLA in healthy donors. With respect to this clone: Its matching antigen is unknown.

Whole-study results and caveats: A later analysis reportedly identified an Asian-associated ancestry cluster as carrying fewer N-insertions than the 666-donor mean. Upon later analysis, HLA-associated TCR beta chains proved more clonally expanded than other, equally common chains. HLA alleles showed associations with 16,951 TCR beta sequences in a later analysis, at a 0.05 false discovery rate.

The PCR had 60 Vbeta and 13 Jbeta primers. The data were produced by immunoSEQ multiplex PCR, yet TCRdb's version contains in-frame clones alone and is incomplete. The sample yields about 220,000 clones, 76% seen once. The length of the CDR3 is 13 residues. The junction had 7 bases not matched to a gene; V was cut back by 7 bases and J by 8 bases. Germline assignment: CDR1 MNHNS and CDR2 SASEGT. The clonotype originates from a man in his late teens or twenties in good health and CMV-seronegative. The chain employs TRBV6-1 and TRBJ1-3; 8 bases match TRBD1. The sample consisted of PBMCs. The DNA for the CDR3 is TGTGCCAGCAAGCTCGGACAGGGTGACACCATATATTTT. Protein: CASKLGQGDTIYF.